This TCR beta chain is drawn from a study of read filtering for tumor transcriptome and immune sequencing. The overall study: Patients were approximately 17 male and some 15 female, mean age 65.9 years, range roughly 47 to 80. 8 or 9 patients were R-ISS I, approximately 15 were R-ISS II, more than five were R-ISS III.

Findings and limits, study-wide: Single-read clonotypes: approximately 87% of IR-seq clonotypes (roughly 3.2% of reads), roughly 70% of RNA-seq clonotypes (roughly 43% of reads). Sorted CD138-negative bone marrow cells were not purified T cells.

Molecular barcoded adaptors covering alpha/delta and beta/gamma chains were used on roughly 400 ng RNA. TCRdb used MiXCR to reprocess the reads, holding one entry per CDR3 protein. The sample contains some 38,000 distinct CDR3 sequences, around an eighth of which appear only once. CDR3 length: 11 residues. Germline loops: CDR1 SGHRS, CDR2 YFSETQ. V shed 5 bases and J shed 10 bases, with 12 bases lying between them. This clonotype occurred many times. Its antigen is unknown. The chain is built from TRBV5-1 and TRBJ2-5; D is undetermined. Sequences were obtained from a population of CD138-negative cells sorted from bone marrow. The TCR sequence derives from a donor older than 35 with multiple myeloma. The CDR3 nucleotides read TGCGCCAGCAGGATAGGTGAGGTCCAGTACTTC. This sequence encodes CASRIGEVQYF.